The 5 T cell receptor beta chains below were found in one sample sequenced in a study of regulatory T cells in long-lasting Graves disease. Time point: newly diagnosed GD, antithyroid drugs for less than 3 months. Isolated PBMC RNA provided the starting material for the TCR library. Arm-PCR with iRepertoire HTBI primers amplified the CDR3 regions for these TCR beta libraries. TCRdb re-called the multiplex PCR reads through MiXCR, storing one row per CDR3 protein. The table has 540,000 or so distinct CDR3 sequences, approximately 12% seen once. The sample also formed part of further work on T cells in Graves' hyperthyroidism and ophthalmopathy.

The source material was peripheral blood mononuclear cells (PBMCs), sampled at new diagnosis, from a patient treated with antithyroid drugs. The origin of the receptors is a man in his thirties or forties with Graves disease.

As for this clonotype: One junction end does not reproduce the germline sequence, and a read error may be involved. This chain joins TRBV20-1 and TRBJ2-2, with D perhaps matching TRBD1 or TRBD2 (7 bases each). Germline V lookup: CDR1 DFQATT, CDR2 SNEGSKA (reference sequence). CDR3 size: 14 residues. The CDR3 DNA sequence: TGCAGTGCTTCCCTCAGGGGGTTCAGCGGGGAGCTGCTTTTT. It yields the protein CSASLRGFSGELLF.

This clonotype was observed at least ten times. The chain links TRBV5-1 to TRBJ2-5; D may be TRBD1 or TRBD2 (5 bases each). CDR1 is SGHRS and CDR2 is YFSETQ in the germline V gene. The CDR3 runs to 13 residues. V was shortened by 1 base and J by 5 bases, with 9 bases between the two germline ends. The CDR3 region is CASSLRRDETQYF. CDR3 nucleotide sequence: TGCGCCAGCAGCTTGAGAAGGGACGAGACCCAGTACTTC.

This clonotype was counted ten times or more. CDR3 bases: TGTGCCAGCAGTACCGTGGGAGGGTTGAATTCACCCCTCCACTTT. As protein: CASSTVGGLNSPLHF. The rearrangement uses TRBV28 and TRBJ1-6; no definite D call. CDR1 MDHEN and CDR2 SYDVKM come from the germline V gene. Trimming pared 5 bases from V and 7 bases from J, leaving 15 bases between. There are 15 residues in the CDR3.

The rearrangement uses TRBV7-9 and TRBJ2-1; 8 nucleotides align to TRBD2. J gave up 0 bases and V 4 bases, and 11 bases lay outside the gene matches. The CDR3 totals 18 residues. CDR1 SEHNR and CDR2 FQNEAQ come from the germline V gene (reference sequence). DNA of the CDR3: TGTGCCAGCAGCTATCCACCACTAGCGGCCTACTCCTACAATGAGCAGTTCTTC. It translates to CASSYPPLAAYSYNEQFF.

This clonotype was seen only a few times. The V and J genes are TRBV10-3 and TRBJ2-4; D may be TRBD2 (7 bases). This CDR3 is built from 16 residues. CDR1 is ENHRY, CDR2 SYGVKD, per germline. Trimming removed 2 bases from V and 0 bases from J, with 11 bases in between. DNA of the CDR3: TGTGCCATCAGTGAGGGGGGGGCTCTAGCCAAAAACATTCAGTACTTC. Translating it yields CAISEGGALAKNIQYF.